The next 9 T cell receptor beta chains were all read from a single sample in a study of metastatic and nonmetastatic thyroid tumors. TCRdb re-called the PCR reads with MiXCR. The sample yields some 3,500 clones, 35% seen once. Nobody among the patients had been given any treatment before thyroid surgery. Material for sequencing was adjacent normal tissue. All receptors come from a male donor with papillary thyroid cancer or a benign thyroid nodule (not recorded which). Some clones in this sample may be carry-over from other donors' samples.

The chain recombines TRBV7-9 with TRBJ2-7; the D gene is possibly TRBD2 (5 bases). The CDR3 spans 15 residues. Germline V gene sequence: CDR1 SEHNR, CDR2 FQNEAQ (reference sequence). With 3 bases removed from V and 3 bases from J, the gap between germline ends came to 15 bases. CDR3 nucleotide sequence: TGTGCCAGCAGCTTTTCCGCGGGTAGCTTCTACGAGCAGTACTTC. Translation: CASSFSAGSFYEQYF.

The chain has TRBV7-6 and TRBJ1-1; D is undetermined. V was trimmed by 4 bases and J by 1 base, leaving 7 bases between them. Germline V lookup: CDR1 SGHVS, CDR2 FNYEAQ. The CDR3 length is 13 residues. CDR3 coding DNA: TGTGCCAGCAGCTCTCAGGAGAACACTGAAGCTTTCTTT. It translates to CASSSQENTEAFF.

J is TRBJ1-3 and V is TRBV6-1; D is unclear. This CDR3 contains 13 residues. CDR1 is MNHNS and CDR2 is SASEGT in the germline V gene. Trimming removed 6 bases from V and 0 bases from J, with 6 bases in between. CDR3: CASRPSSGNTIYF. The CDR3 DNA is TGTGCCAGCAGACCGAGCTCTGGAAACACCATATATTTT.

This clone was detected only a few times. The V call is TRBV28, the J call TRBJ1-2; D is unresolved. V lost 10 bases and J 0 bases, leaving 9 bases between the germline ends. Germline CDR1 reads MDHEN; CDR2 reads SYDVKM. The CDR3 consists of 12 residues. In DNA form, the CDR3 reads TGTGCCACCTCGGTCCCTAACTATGGCTACACCTTC. Protein sequence: CATSVPNYGYTF.

This chain joins TRBV28 and TRBJ2-2, with TRBD2 matching 9 bases. Germline V gene data show CDR1 as MDHEN and CDR2 as SYDVKM. Trimming cost V 5 bases and J 6 bases; bases outside gene matches: 4. There are 14 residues in the CDR3. CDR3 residues: CASSRTSAAGELFF. The CDR3 DNA reads TGTGCCAGCAGTCGGACTAGCGCTGCCGGGGAGCTGTTTTTT.

This clone is judged large. The chain couples TRBV6-2 or TRBV6-3 to TRBJ1-2; D not certain. In germline, CDR1 is MNHEY, CDR2 SVGEGT. V dropped 5 bases and J dropped 3 bases, with 7 bases sitting between them. The CDR3 spans 12 residues. The CDR3 sequence is CASSNGHYGYTF. The CDR3 coding sequence is TGTGCCAGCAGTAACGGTCACTATGGCTACACCTTC.

For this clone: At one of its ends the junction is not consistent with the germline gene, which may arise from a read error. V and J are TRBV5-1 and TRBJ1-2; D ambiguous. The CDR3 length is 13 residues. Germline values: CDR1 SGHRS, CDR2 YFSETQ. CDR3 loop: CATSLVSNNGYTF. Written as DNA, the CDR3 is TGCGCCACCAGCCTAGTATCAAACAATGGCTACACCTTC.

This clone has a single count. The genes are TRBV11-3 and TRBJ1-1; D is uncertain. V was clipped by 5 bases and J by 0 bases, with 7 bases between them. Per germline, CDR1 SGHNT and CDR2 YENEEA. The CDR3 has 13 amino acids. CDR3 residues: CASSLHLNTEAFF. CDR3 sequence (DNA): TGTGCCAGCAGCCTCCACCTGAACACTGAAGCTTTCTTT. The full variable domain, completed using reference TRBV11-3 and TRBJ1-1, is EAGVVQSPRYKIIEKKQPVAFWCNPISGHNTLYWYLQNLGQGPELLIRYENEEAVDDSQLPKDRFSAERLKGVDSTLKIQPAELGDSAVYLCASSLHLNTEAFFGQGTRLTVV.

By its share, this clone is large. V and J are TRBV2 and TRBJ2-3; D unclear. CDR1 and CDR2 from the germline V gene are SNHLY and FYNNEI. The CDR3 loop spans 11 amino acids. With 11 bases removed from V and 9 bases from J, the gap between germline ends came to 15 bases. CDR3 protein: CACAHEATQYF. The CDR3 nucleotides are TGTGCCTGCGCTCATGAGGCGACGCAGTATTTT.